A selection of T cell receptor beta chains follows, all from one sample in a study of control samples from healthy donors and cancer patients. Sequencing used immunoSEQ multiplex PCR; TCRdb keeps in-frame clones, though not all of them. In the table there are approximately 130,000 clones, roughly 90% of which are singletons. The material sequenced was blood. Source of these receptors: a man aged 45-65 years in good health. The CDR3 runs from the conserved cysteine through the conserved F or W. The D gene is left open where the match is weak. Not all rows give a size; the values are once, few, many and, for expanded clones, a class.

TGTGCCAGCAGTGTGGTTTTTGACGGGTTTACCTACGAGCAGTACTTC	CASSVVFDGFTYEQYF	TRBV6-1	TRBJ2-7	-	once
TGCAGCGTCACTAGCGTATGGCAAGAGACCCAGTACTTC	CSVTSVWQETQYF	TRBV29-1	TRBJ2-5	TRBD2	-
TGTGCCACTCCACTCGGTGAAAAACTGTTTTTT	CATPLGEKLFF	TRBV6-5	TRBJ1-4	-	-
TGTGCCAGCAGTGAGAACAGGGGGCAGACTGGAAACACCATATATTTT	CASSENRGQTGNTIYF	TRBV6-1	TRBJ1-3	TRBD1	-
TGTGCCAGCAGCTTAGGGACCCACGGGCAGGGCACCGGGGAGCTGTTTTTT	CASSLGTHGQGTGELFF	TRBV13	TRBJ2-2	-	once
TGTGCCAGCGGATTAGCGGGGGGCTACAATGAGCAGTTCTTC	CASGLAGGYNEQFF	TRBV6-5	TRBJ2-1	TRBD2	-
TGTGCCGTACAGGGGGGGGCCGGTCAGCCCCAGCATTTT	CAVQGGAGQPQHF	TRBV30	TRBJ1-5	TRBD1	-
TGTGCCAGCAGTACCAGCCATTCACCCCTCCACTTT	CASSTSHSPLHF	TRBV12-3/TRBV12-4	TRBJ1-6	-	-
TGTGCCAGCAGCTTAGCGCGGGACAGGGGACGAATGAACACTGAAGCTTTCTTT	CASSLARDRGRMNTEAFF	TRBV7-2	TRBJ1-1	TRBD1	once
TGTGCCAGCTCACCTGGGAGGTCTAATGAAAAACTGTTTTTT	CASSPGRSNEKLFF	TRBV18	TRBJ1-4	-	once
TGTGCCAGCAGCTTAGGATACAGTACTCCCTTGGGCTCTGGAAACACCATATATTTT	CASSLGYSTPLGSGNTIYF	TRBV7-9	TRBJ1-3	-	-
TGTGCTAGTGGTATGGGGACGTACAATGAGCAGTTCTTC	CASGMGTYNEQFF	TRBV12-5	TRBJ2-1	-	-
TGCAGTGCTAGTTTCGCAGCCGCGAACACCGGGGAGCTGTTTTTT	CSASFAAANTGELFF	TRBV20-1	TRBJ2-2	-	-
TGTGCCTGGAGTGTAGGACCGAGAGGAACTGGAAACACCATATATTTT	CAWSVGPRGTGNTIYF	TRBV30	TRBJ1-3	-	-
TGCGCCGGTGCCCCCCTAGCGGGGGGCCCAAGCTCCTACGAGCAGTACTTC	CAGAPLAGGPSSYEQYF	TRBV10-1	TRBJ2-7	TRBD2	-
TGTGCCAGCAGCCAAGATGCGAATTCACCCCTCCACTTT	CASSQDANSPLHF	TRBV4-2	TRBJ1-6	-	-
TGTGCCAGCAATACAAACTGGGACACTGAAGCTTTCTTT	CASNTNWDTEAFF	TRBV2	TRBJ1-1	-	once
TGTGCCAGTAGTATAGCAGGACCGGCTATGGGCTACACCTTC	CASSIAGPAMGYTF	TRBV19	TRBJ1-2	-	-
TGTGCCAGTAGTGCCTCCTACAGGGCCCTGAACACTGAAGCTTTCTTT	CASSASYRALNTEAFF	TRBV19	TRBJ1-1	-	-
TGTGCCAGCAGCGGCGAGGGGGCTCGGGGCTACACCTTC	CASSGEGARGYTF	TRBV9	TRBJ1-2	TRBD1	-
TGTGCCAGCAGCTTTAGTCCGGGACAGGGGGAAGAGACCCAGTACTTC	CASSFSPGQGEETQYF	TRBV7-9	TRBJ2-5	TRBD1	-
TGTGCCAGCAGCTTGGGCAGACGTAATGAAAAACTGTTTTTT	CASSLGRRNEKLFF	TRBV5-6	TRBJ1-4	-	-
TGTGCCAGCTCACCACGATCGGACGGCTATGGCTACACCTTC	CASSPRSDGYGYTF	TRBV18	TRBJ1-2	-	-
TGCGCCAGCAGCCAATCCGGGACAGGAATTTCACCCCTCCACTTT	CASSQSGTGISPLHF	TRBV4-3	TRBJ1-6	TRBD1	once
TGTGCCACCAGTTCTGGGCCCTATGGCTACACCTTC	CATSSGPYGYTF	TRBV24-1	TRBJ1-2	-	-
TGTGCCAGCAGCCCGAACCCAGGGACGAATTCACCCCTCCACTTT	CASSPNPGTNSPLHF	TRBV7-9	TRBJ1-6	-	few
TGTGCCATCAGTGAGTCTGGAGGGCAGGGGAATGAAAAACTGTTTTTT	CAISESGGQGNEKLFF	TRBV10-3	TRBJ1-4	-	-
TGTGCCAGCAGCCCCAAGGGAGATGGCTACACCTTC	CASSPKGDGYTF	TRBV12-3/TRBV12-4	TRBJ1-2	-	-
TGCGCCAGCTCATTTCGGGACAGGAGTTACACTGAAGCTTTCTTT	CASSFRDRSYTEAFF	TRBV5-1	TRBJ1-1	TRBD1	-
TGTGCCAGCAGGGGGTCGGTGGAGCAGTACTTC	CASRGSVEQYF	TRBV25-1	TRBJ2-7	-	-
TGTGCCAGTACCCAGGGGGGACGGGGGGCCGAGCAGTACTTC	CASTQGGRGAEQYF	TRBV19	TRBJ2-7	-	-
TGTGCCAGCAGCTTATTTACAGGGACCCACACTGAAGCTTTCTTT	CASSLFTGTHTEAFF	TRBV11-2	TRBJ1-1	-	-
TGTGCCTGGAGTCCTACGGGACCGCGGAACACTGAAGCTTTCTTT	CAWSPTGPRNTEAFF	TRBV30	TRBJ1-1	-	-
TGTGCCACCAGCAGAGAGGGGACAGGATACGAGCAGTACTTC	CATSREGTGYEQYF	TRBV15	TRBJ2-7	TRBD1	-
TGTGCCAGCAGTAGGGGCGGCGAGCAGTACTTC	CASSRGGEQYF	TRBV6-2/TRBV6-3	TRBJ2-7	-	-